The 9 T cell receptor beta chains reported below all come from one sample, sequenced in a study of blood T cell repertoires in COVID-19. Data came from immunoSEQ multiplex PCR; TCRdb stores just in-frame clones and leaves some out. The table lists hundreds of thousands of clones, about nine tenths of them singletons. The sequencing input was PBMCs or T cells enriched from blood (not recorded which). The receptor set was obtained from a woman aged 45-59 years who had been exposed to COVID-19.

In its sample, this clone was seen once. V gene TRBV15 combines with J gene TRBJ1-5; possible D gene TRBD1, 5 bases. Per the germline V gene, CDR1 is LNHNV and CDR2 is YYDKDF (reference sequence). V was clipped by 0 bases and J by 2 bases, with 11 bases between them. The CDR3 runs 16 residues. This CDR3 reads CATSRDHGGGNQPQHF. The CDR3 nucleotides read TGTGCCACCAGCAGAGATCACGGGGGGGGCAATCAGCCCCAGCATTTT. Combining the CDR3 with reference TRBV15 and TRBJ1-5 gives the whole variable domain DAMVIQNPRYQVTQFGKPVTLSCSQTLNHNVMYWYQQKSSQAPKLLFHYYDKDFNNEADTPDNFQSRRPNTSFCFLDIRSPGLGDTAMYLCATSRDHGGGNQPQHFGDGTRLSIL.

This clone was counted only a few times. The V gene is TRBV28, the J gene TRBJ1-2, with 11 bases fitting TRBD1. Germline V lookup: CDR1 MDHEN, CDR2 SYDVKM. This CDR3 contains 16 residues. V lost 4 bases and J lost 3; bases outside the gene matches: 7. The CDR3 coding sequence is TGTGCCAGCAGTTCTGCCGGGACAGGGGGTTACTATGGCTACACCTTC. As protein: CASSSAGTGGYYGYTF.

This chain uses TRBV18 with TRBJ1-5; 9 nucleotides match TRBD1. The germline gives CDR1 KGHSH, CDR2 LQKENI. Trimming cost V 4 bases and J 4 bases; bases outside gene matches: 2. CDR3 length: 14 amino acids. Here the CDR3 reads CASSQGQGNQPQHF. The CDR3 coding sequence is TGTGCCAGCTCACAGGGACAGGGAAATCAGCCCCAGCATTTT.

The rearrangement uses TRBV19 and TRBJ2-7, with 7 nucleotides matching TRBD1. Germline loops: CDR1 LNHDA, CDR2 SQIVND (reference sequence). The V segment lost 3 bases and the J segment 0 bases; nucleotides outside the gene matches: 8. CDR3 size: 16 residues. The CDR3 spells CASSISSDRSSYEQYF. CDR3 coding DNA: TGTGCCAGTAGTATTTCGTCGGACAGGAGCTCCTACGAGCAGTACTTC. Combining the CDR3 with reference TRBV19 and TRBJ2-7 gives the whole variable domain DGGITQSPKYLFRKEGQNVTLSCEQNLNHDAMYWYRQDPGQGLRLIYYSQIVNDFQKGDIAEGYSVSREKKESFPLTVTSAQKNPTAFYLCASSISSDRSSYEQYFGPGTRLTVT.

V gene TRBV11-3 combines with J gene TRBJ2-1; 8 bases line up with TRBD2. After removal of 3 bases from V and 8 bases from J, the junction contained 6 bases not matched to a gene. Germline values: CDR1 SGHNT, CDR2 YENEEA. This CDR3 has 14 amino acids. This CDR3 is CASSFGGTRDEQFF. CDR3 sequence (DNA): TGTGCCAGCAGCTTTGGCGGGACTAGGGATGAGCAGTTCTTC.

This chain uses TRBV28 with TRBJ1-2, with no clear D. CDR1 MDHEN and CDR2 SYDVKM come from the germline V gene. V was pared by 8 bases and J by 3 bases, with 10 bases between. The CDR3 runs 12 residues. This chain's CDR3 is CASGGSYYGYTF. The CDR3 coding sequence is TGTGCCAGCGGCGGGAGTTACTATGGCTACACCTTC.

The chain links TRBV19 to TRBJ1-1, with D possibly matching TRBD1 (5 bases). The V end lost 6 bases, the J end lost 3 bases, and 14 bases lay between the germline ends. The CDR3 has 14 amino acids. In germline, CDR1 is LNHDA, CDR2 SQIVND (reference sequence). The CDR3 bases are TGTGCCAGTAGCAATACAGGTTCCTACACTGAAGCTTTCTTT. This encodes CASSNTGSYTEAFF.

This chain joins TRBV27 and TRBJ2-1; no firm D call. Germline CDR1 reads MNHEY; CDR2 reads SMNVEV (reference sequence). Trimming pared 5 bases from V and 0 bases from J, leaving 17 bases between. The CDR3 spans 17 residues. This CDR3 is CASSVGPQLLSYNEQFF. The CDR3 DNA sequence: TGTGCCAGCAGTGTTGGGCCCCAGTTACTCTCCTACAATGAGCAGTTCTTC.

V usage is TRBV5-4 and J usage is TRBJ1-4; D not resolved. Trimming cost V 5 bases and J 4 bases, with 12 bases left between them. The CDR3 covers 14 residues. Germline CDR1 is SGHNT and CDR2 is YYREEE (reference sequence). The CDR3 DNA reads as TGTGCCAGCAGTGCGGGGAGTCATAATGAAAAACTGTTTTTT. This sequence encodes CASSAGSHNEKLFF.